This T cell receptor (beta chain) was sequenced for a study of blood T cell repertoires in COVID-19 (dated by TCRdb to 2019 to 2021). For context, the study as a whole: Samples covering the acute and convalescent phases of COVID-19 were provided by collaborators in the United States, Italy and Spain. The prospective study material was composed of cDNA or gDNA derived from T cells, B-cell-depleted T cells, or PBMCs. The dataset comprised deeply sampled blood TCRbeta repertoires from subjects exposed to, actively infected with, or recovered from COVID-19. The repertoires were made available in a free public database intended to serve as a resource for research on the immune response to SARS-CoV-2. The samples were drawn from two sources: the first 160 participants of the ongoing ImmuneRACE study, and over 950 subjects contributed by 6 global collaborators. Nearly every sample came with metadata listing a de-identified subject ID, COVID-19 status, age in years and sex. HLA class I and class II types, where available, came from metadata supplied by the sample provider rather than from assay-based typing. Beyond this particular receptor, the publication reports: The amount of clinical and demographic metadata varied by source and participant and was provided uncurated.

This clone was recorded a few times. Its antigen target is currently unknown. It has no much larger one-base neighbor in the sample; base qualities were not kept. Via the germline V gene (reference sequence), CDR1 is SGHNT and CDR2 YYREEE. The cysteine opens and the phenylalanine closes a CDR3 of 14 amino acids. CDR3 DNA only is kept here, 42 bases in frame from base 1. Trimming removed 3 bases from V and 5 bases from J, leaving 12 bases between the germline ends. TCRbeta CDR3 regions were amplified from genomic DNA using the immunoSEQ Assay, a bias-controlled multiplex PCR. Concerning the study's data processing: The number of nucleated cells in each sample was estimated by amplification of reference gene primers within the assay. To quantify the absolute abundance of each unique TCRbeta CDR3 rearrangement, sequence reads were collapsed and filtered. Productive Simpson clonality was computed per sample as the square root of Simpson's diversity index over productive rearrangements. The source is immuneACCESS, and TCRdb retained only in-frame sequences with V and J called. Part of the clones is not carried over; for the studies checked, unresolved V genes explain less than half of this, and the remainder is unexplained. V, J and clone size reflect that table, while D and trimming were determined from the DNA. The sample includes over 150,000 clones, with approximately 73% observed a single time. The ten largest account for around 3.4% of the sample.

Each collaborating institution followed its own protocols to collect whole blood in K2EDTA tubes. Collaborator samples were shipped for TCRbeta analysis as frozen whole blood, isolated PBMCs, or DNA extracted from either sample type. This receptor was taken from a woman older than 75 with acute or convalescent COVID-19. Material: peripheral blood. This chain joins TRBV5-4 to TRBJ1-5; too little of a D gene remains to name it. The encoded CDR3 is CASSSGRRDQPQHF. The bases read TGTGCCAGCAGCTCCGGGAGGCGAGATCAGCCCCAGCATTTT.